This is a list of T cell receptor beta chains from one sample in a study of cytomegalovirus exposure and HLA in healthy donors. The table came from immunoSEQ multiplex PCR; TCRdb's copy has only in-frame clones and leaves some out. The table has approximately 140,000 clones, 60% to 80% seen once. The source material was PBMCs. Receptor source: a female donor in good health and CMV-seronegative. CDR3s include the opening cysteine and the closing phenylalanine or tryptophan. Each record gives: clone size, V gene, CDR3 length, D gene, J gene, CDR3 protein, CDR3 DNA. A D gene is named only where the DNA matches it firmly. Clone sizes are given selectively: once, few, many, or a class where the clone is expanded.

-	TRBV19	14	TRBD1	TRBJ1-2	CASSERDSDYGYTF	TGTGCCAGTAGTGAACGGGACAGCGATTATGGCTACACCTTC
-	TRBV30	18	TRBD1	TRBJ1-1	CAWSAGLQGTVAKTEAFF	TGTGCCTGGAGCGCCGGATTACAGGGGACGGTTGCAAAAACTGAAGCTTTCTTT
-	TRBV10-1	16	TRBD1	TRBJ1-3	CASSDPGTGSGNTIYF	TGCGCCAGCAGTGATCCCGGGACAGGCTCTGGAAACACCATATATTTT
-	TRBV4-2	16	-	TRBJ1-6	CASSPQRSPNNSPLHF	TGTGCCAGCAGCCCGCAGAGGTCCCCGAATAATTCACCCCTCCACTTT
-	TRBV29-1	15	-	TRBJ1-2	CSVVGGGTPNYGYTF	TGCAGCGTTGTGGGCGGGGGGACACCCAACTATGGCTACACCTTC
-	TRBV14	15	TRBD2	TRBJ2-1	CASSQTSGGGNEQFF	TGTGCCAGCAGCCAGACTAGCGGGGGGGGGAATGAGCAGTTCTTC
-	TRBV6-1	16	TRBD1	TRBJ1-2	CASSEILDRGNYGYTF	TGTGCCAGCAGTGAAATTCTAGACAGGGGTAACTATGGCTACACCTTC
-	TRBV18	15	-	TRBJ1-1	CASSPAGRPITEAFF	TGTGCCAGCTCACCGGCGGGACGACCGATCACTGAAGCTTTCTTT
-	TRBV7-6	14	TRBD1	TRBJ2-7	CASSSTGGPYEQYF	TGTGCCAGCAGCTCTACAGGGGGGCCCTACGAGCAGTACTTC
-	TRBV7-9	11	-	TRBJ2-1	CASIERVEQFF	TGTGCCAGCATTGAGAGGGTTGAGCAGTTCTTC
-	TRBV18	14	TRBD1	TRBJ1-2	CASSPGTGLGGYTF	TGTGCCAGCTCACCAGGGACAGGGCTAGGCGGCTACACCTTC
-	TRBV9	14	TRBD1	TRBJ1-1	CASSVQGVDTEAFF	TGTGCCAGCAGCGTACAGGGGGTTGACACTGAAGCTTTCTTT
-	TRBV27	15	-	TRBJ1-5	CASSLSPGGNQPQHF	TGTGCCAGCAGTTTATCCCCAGGGGGCAATCAGCCCCAGCATTTT
-	TRBV19	18	TRBD1	TRBJ1-4	CASSTVPGQGATNEKLFF	TGTGCCAGTAGTACCGTCCCGGGACAGGGCGCAACTAATGAAAAACTGTTTTTT
few	TRBV7-2	12	-	TRBJ2-7	CASSPSDYEQYF	TGTGCCAGCAGCCCCAGCGACTACGAGCAGTACTTC
-	TRBV7-9	15	TRBD1	TRBJ2-7	CASSFLQGAAYEQYF	TGTGCCAGCAGCTTTCTTCAGGGGGCAGCCTACGAGCAGTACTTC
once	TRBV27	15	-	TRBJ1-5	CASGGGGYSNQPQHF	TGTGCATCGGGAGGGGGGGGCTATAGCAATCAGCCCCAGCATTTT
-	TRBV6-1	13	-	TRBJ2-7	CASSLGLTYEQYF	TGTGCCAGCAGTTTGGGCCTAACCTACGAGCAGTACTTC
-	TRBV19	12	-	TRBJ1-1	CASSLAQGEAFF	TGTGCCAGTAGTCTAGCCCAGGGGGAAGCTTTCTTT
-	TRBV5-4	15	-	TRBJ2-7	CATSRGNLSRYEQYF	TGTGCCACCTCTAGGGGGAACCTAAGCCGCTACGAGCAGTACTTC
-	TRBV27	13	-	TRBJ1-1	CASSPGPNTEAFF	TGTGCCAGCAGTCCAGGGCCAAACACTGAAGCTTTCTTT
-	TRBV9	14	TRBD2	TRBJ2-7	CASSAGGLAHEQYF	TGTGCCAGCAGCGCCGGGGGACTAGCCCACGAGCAGTACTTC
-	TRBV5-1	15	-	TRBJ2-1	CASSWGESPRHEQFF	TGCGCCAGCAGCTGGGGGGAGTCCCCGAGGCATGAGCAGTTCTTC
-	TRBV19	16	TRBD2	TRBJ2-4	CASSMGLAGVYDIQYF	TGTGCCAGTAGTATGGGCCTAGCGGGAGTTTACGACATTCAGTACTTC
-	TRBV19	14	-	TRBJ2-7	CASSIAGDGYEQYF	TGTGCCAGTAGTATCGCAGGGGACGGCTACGAGCAGTACTTC
once	TRBV7-8	16	-	TRBJ1-3	CASSPPVVEPGNTIYF	TGTGCCAGCAGTCCCCCCGTCGTGGAGCCTGGAAACACCATATATTTT
-	TRBV7-3	14	-	TRBJ2-3	CASSFGGSTDTQYF	TGTGCCAGCAGCTTCGGTGGGAGTACGGATACGCAGTATTTT
-	TRBV5-4	14	TRBD1	TRBJ2-5	CASSFGQGVETQYF	TGTGCCAGCAGCTTCGGACAGGGGGTGGAGACCCAGTACTTC
once	TRBV11-2	16	-	TRBJ1-2	CASSNSFLGTTGGYTF	TGTGCCAGCAGCAACTCCTTCCTCGGGACAACAGGGGGCTACACCTTC
-	TRBV10-3	17	-	TRBJ2-2	CAISDKGLAVNTGELFF	TGTGCCATCAGTGACAAGGGGCTCGCGGTCAACACCGGGGAGCTGTTTTTT
-	TRBV7-9	16	TRBD2	TRBJ2-1	CASSRRTSGEYNEQFF	TGTGCCAGCAGCCGACGGACTAGCGGGGAGTACAATGAGCAGTTCTTC
few	TRBV28	11	-	TRBJ2-1	CASSTGQFAFF	TGTGCCAGCAGTACAGGACAGTTCGCGTTCTTC
-	TRBV6-5	14	TRBD1	TRBJ1-5	CASRRTGYNQPQHF	TGTGCCAGCAGAAGGACAGGGTACAATCAGCCCCAGCATTTT
-	TRBV6-1	16	TRBD2	TRBJ2-3	CASSELGRAITDTQYF	TGTGCCAGCAGTGAATTAGGGAGGGCCATCACAGATACGCAGTATTTT
-	TRBV5-4	15	TRBD2	TRBJ2-7	CASSLWLAGPNEQYF	TGTGCCAGCAGCTTGTGGTTAGCGGGACCGAACGAGCAGTACTTC
-	TRBV5-1	15	TRBD1	TRBJ2-1	CASSLEQGGDNEQFF	TGCGCCAGCAGCTTGGAACAGGGGGGAGACAATGAGCAGTTCTTC
-	TRBV15	16	TRBD2	TRBJ2-5	CATSRALRGGQETQYF	TGTGCCACCAGCAGAGCTCTGCGGGGGGGCCAAGAGACCCAGTACTTC
-	TRBV6-5	12	TRBD1	TRBJ1-2	CASRMTGGGYTF	TGTGCCAGCAGAATGACAGGGGGCGGCTACACCTTC
-	TRBV11-2	16	TRBD2	TRBJ2-1	CASSLRLAGAYNEQFF	TGTGCCAGCAGCTTAAGATTAGCGGGAGCCTACAATGAGCAGTTCTTC
-	TRBV19	14	TRBD1	TRBJ1-5	CASTGTGGRRPQHF	TGTGCCAGTACCGGGACAGGGGGGAGAAGGCCCCAGCATTTT
-	TRBV14	17	TRBD1	TRBJ2-6	CASSQRTGISGANVLTF	TGTGCCAGCAGCCAAAGGACAGGGATCTCTGGGGCCAACGTCCTGACTTTC
-	TRBV14	19	-	TRBJ1-1	CASSQDWRARLHPLPEAFF	TGTGCCAGCAGCCAAGATTGGAGGGCCAGGCTACATCCCCTACCTGAAGCTTTCTTT
-	TRBV7-2	11	-	TRBJ2-7	CASSNRIEQYF	TGTGCCAGCAGCAACAGAATCGAGCAGTACTTC
-	TRBV6-5	13	-	TRBJ1-2	CASSWGQLNGYTF	TGTGCCAGCAGTTGGGGCCAGCTAAATGGCTACACCTTC
-	TRBV14	17	-	TRBJ2-1	CASSHRTPQEDRNEQFF	TGTGCCAGCAGCCACAGAACTCCACAGGAGGACAGAAATGAGCAGTTCTTC
few	TRBV6-1	15	-	TRBJ1-4	CASSEISGTNEKLFF	TGTGCCAGCAGTGAAATCTCGGGGACTAATGAAAAACTGTTTTTT
-	TRBV5-4	17	-	TRBJ2-3	CASSPRQDPSSTDTQYF	TGTGCCAGCAGCCCACGACAGGACCCGTCTAGCACAGATACGCAGTATTTT